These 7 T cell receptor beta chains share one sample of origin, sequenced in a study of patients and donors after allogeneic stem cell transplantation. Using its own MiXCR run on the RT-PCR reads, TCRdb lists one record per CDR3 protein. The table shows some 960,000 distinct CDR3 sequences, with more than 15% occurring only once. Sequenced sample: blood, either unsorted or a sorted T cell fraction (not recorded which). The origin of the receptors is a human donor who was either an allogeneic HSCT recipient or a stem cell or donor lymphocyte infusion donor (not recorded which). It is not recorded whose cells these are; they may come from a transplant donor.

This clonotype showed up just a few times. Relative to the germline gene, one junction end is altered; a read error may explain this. The DNA for the CDR3 is TGTGCCACCAGTGATTGGTCAGGGGAAGAAACCCAGTACTTC. Protein: CATSDWSGEETQYF. V usage is TRBV24-1 and J usage is TRBJ2-5; tentatively, D is TRBD1 (6 bases). The CDR3 runs 14 residues. Germline-derived CDR1 and CDR2 are KGHDR and SFDVKD.

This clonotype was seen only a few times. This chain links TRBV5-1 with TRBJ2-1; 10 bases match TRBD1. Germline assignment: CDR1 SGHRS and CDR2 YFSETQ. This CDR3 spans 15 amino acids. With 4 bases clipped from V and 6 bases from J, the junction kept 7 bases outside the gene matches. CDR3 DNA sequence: TGCGCCAGCAGCCGGGCCGGGACAGGGGCCAATGAGCAGTTCTTC. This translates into CASSRAGTGANEQFF.

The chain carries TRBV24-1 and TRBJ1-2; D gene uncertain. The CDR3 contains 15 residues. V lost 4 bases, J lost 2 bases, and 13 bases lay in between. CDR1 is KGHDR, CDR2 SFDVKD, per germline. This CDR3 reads CATSERHFENYGYTF. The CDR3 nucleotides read TGTGCCACCAGTGAAAGGCACTTCGAGAACTATGGCTACACCTTC.

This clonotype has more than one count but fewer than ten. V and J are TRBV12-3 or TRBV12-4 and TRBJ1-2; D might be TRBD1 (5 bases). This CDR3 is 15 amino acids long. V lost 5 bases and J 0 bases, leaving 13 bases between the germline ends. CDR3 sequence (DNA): TGTGCCAGCAGTCTGGGGGGATCAGCTAACTATGGCTACACCTTC. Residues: CASSLGGSANYGYTF.

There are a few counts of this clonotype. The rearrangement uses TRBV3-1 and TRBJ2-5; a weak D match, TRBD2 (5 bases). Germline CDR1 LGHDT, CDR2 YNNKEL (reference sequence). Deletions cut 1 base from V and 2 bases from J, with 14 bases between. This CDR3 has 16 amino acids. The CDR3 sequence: CASSQVARRRQETQYF. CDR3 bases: TGTGCCAGCAGCCAAGTCGCCCGGCGGAGGCAAGAGACCCAGTACTTC.

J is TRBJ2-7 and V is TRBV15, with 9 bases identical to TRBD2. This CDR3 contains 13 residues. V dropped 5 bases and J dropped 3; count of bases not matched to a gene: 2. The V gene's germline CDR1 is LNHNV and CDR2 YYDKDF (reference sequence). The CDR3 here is CATSGGRDYEQYF. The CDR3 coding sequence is TGTGCCACCAGCGGCGGGAGGGACTACGAGCAGTACTTC.

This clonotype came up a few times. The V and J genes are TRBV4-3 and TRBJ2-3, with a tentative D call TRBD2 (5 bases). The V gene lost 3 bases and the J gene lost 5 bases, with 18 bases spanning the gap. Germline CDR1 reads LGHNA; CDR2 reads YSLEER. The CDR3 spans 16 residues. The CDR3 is CASSQSGLTYGDTQYF. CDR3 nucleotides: TGCGCCAGCAGCCAGAGCGGACTCACGTATGGAGATACGCAGTATTTT.